This passage covers 21 T cell receptor beta chains from one sample sequenced in a study of blood T cell repertoires in COVID-19. Sequencing used immunoSEQ multiplex PCR; TCRdb keeps in-frame clones, though not all of them. There are approximately 200,000 clones in the sample; 82% occur only once, and around 5.2% lies in the top ten. Sequencing was performed on peripheral blood. All receptors derive from a woman aged 25 to 39 with acute or convalescent COVID-19.

V is TRBV10-1 and J is TRBJ2-5; TRBD1 aligns across 10 bases. The germline V gene has CDR1 WNHNN and CDR2 SYGVQD (reference sequence). V was pared by 4 bases and J by 1 base, with 12 bases of the junction left unmatched. This CDR3 has 18 amino acids. The CDR3 here is CASSGGQGRLRPQETQYF. The CDR3 coding sequence is TGCGCCAGCAGTGGGGGACAGGGGAGGTTGCGGCCCCAAGAGACCCAGTACTTC.

The V gene is TRBV10-1, the J gene TRBJ2-5; D possibly corresponds to TRBD1 (6 bases). Trimming pared 2 bases from V and 3 bases from J, leaving 10 bases between. This CDR3 is built from 14 residues. From germline, CDR1 is WNHNN and CDR2 SYGVQD (reference sequence). CDR3: CASSETDRKETQYF. The CDR3 nucleotides are TGCGCCAGCAGTGAGACCGACAGGAAAGAGACCCAGTACTTC.

J is TRBJ1-3 and V is TRBV5-6; TRBD1 agrees at 7 bases. The CDR3 consists of 15 residues. Germline V gene sequence: CDR1 SGHDT, CDR2 YYEEEE. With 4 bases clipped from V and 0 bases from J, the junction kept 4 bases outside the gene matches. The chain's CDR3 is CASSMRGPSGNTIYF. The CDR3 region has the DNA TGTGCCAGCAGCATGAGGGGGCCCTCTGGAAACACCATATATTTT.

The chain has TRBV3-1 (or the pseudogene TRBV3-2) and TRBJ2-1; D perhaps matches TRBD1 (5 bases). CDR1 is LGHDT and CDR2 is YNNKEL in the germline V gene (reference sequence). Trimming removed 3 bases at V and 5 bases at J, with 5 bases between. This CDR3 is 12 amino acids long. CDR3 protein: CASSQTDNEQFF. The CDR3 nucleotides are TGTGCCAGCAGCCAGACAGACAATGAGCAGTTCTTC.

The chain employs TRBV7-2 and TRBJ2-2, with a weak D call TRBD2 (6 bases). The length of the CDR3 is 16 residues. Trimming took off 2 bases at V and 5 bases at J, with 15 bases between the two ends. Per the germline V gene, CDR1 is SGHTA and CDR2 is FQGNSA. In DNA form, the CDR3 reads TGTGCCAGCAGCTTATTACAGGAGGGAAAGACCGGGGAGCTGTTTTTT. Protein sequence: CASSLLQEGKTGELFF. The full variable domain, in which reference TRBV7-2 and TRBJ2-2 provide the parts outside the CDR3, is GAGVSQSPSNKVTEKGKDVELRCDPISGHTALYWYRQSLGQGLEFLIYFQGNSAPDKSGLPSDRFSAERTGGSVSTLTIQRTQQEDSAVYLCASSLLQEGKTGELFFGEGSRLTVL.

This clone occurred a few times. The CDR3 DNA is TGTGCCACCAGTCAAGGTACAGGGGACACCGGGGAGCTGTTTTTT. It translates to CATSQGTGDTGELFF. The chain has TRBV15 and TRBJ2-2; 7 bases match TRBD1. CDR1 and CDR2 (germline): LNHNV, YYDKDF (reference sequence). V shed 6 bases and J 3 bases; nucleotides not matched to a gene: 7. The CDR3 has 15 amino acids.

This clone was observed once. The chain uses TRBV21-1 and TRBJ1-1. TRBV21-1 is marked as a pseudogene. The CDR3 loop spans 15 amino acids. CDR3 bases: TGTGCCAGCAGCAAGGCCCTTTTAGAGGGAACTGAAGCTTTCTTT. This codes for CASSKALLEGTEAFF.

This chain links TRBV28 with TRBJ2-1; 11 positions match TRBD2. The V gene end was trimmed by 5 bases and the J gene end by 9 bases; junction bases not matched to a gene: 9. The length of the CDR3 is 15 residues. Germline V CDR1 and CDR2: MDHEN, SYDVKM. The CDR3 sequence: CASSRDSGGALEQFF. Written as DNA, the CDR3 is TGTGCCAGCAGTAGGGATAGCGGGGGGGCCCTTGAGCAGTTCTTC.

This chain uses TRBV11-2 with TRBJ2-7; D may be TRBD1 (6 bases). V lost 1 base and J lost 0, with 10 bases in between. The CDR3 spans 15 residues. Germline V gives CDR1 SGHAT, CDR2 FQNNGV. In DNA form, the CDR3 reads TGTGCCAGCAGCTTAGGGAACAGGGCCTCCTACGAGCAGTACTTC. Residues: CASSLGNRASYEQYF.

With respect to this clone: Other DNA sequences from this sample encode an identical CDR3 as well. The rearrangement uses TRBV7-9 and TRBJ2-7; tentatively, D is TRBD1 (5 bases). CDR3 length equals 13 residues. Germline V CDR1 and CDR2: SEHNR, FQNEAQ (reference sequence). The V end was cut by 4 bases, the J end by 2 bases, with 9 bases between. CDR3 DNA: TGTGCCAGCAGCTCCTCAGGGACCTACGAGCAGTACTTC. Encoded protein: CASSSSGTYEQYF.

The chain links TRBV9 to TRBJ2-3; 9 nucleotides match TRBD1. Germline values: CDR1 SGDLS, CDR2 YYNGEE. CDR3 length equals 17 residues. After removal of 4 bases from V and 0 bases from J, the junction contained 9 bases not matched to a gene. CDR3 bases: TGTGCCAGCAGCCATACCACAGGGGGCGGAAGCACAGATACGCAGTATTTT. Protein sequence: CASSHTTGGGSTDTQYF.

The gene calls are TRBV7-8 and TRBJ2-1; the match to TRBD2 covers 12 bases. Trimming cost V 5 bases and J 7 bases; bases outside gene matches: 21. Germline CDR1 and CDR2: SGHVS and FQNEAQ. The CDR3 is made up of 20 amino acids. CDR3 in amino acids: CASSPRRGLVTSGGWNEQFF. The CDR3 region has the DNA TGTGCCAGCAGCCCCCGAAGAGGCCTGGTTACTAGCGGGGGGTGGAATGAGCAGTTCTTC. Variable domain in full (rest from reference TRBV7-8 and TRBJ2-1): GAGVSQSPRYKVAKRGQDVALRCDPISGHVSLFWYQQALGQGPEFLTYFQNEAQLDKSGLPSDRFFAERPEGSVSTLKIQRTQQEDSAVYLCASSPRRGLVTSGGWNEQFFGPGTRLTVL.

This CDR3 is CASSRRITPGQGNYGYTF. Here the CDR3 DNA reads TGTGCCAGCAGCCGACGCATAACCCCGGGACAGGGTAACTATGGCTACACCTTC. This chain uses TRBV27 with TRBJ1-2, with TRBD1 identical over 9 bases. Trimming took 6 bases from V and 1 from J; bases not matched to a gene: 15. Germline V gene lookup returns CDR1 MNHEY and CDR2 SMNVEV (reference sequence). This CDR3 spans 18 amino acids.

This chain uses TRBV6-5 with TRBJ2-7, with D unresolved. The CDR3 is 14 amino acids. V lost 6 bases to trimming and J lost 2 bases, with 14 bases between them. Germline CDR1 is MNHEY and CDR2 is SVGAGI. CDR3 amino acids: CASSKLGGAYEQYF. DNA of the CDR3: TGTGCCAGCAGCAAGCTTGGCGGAGCCTACGAGCAGTACTTC.

This chain joins TRBV6-5 and TRBJ1-1; tentative D call: TRBD1 (6 bases). The CDR3 runs 15 residues. CDR1 and CDR2 (germline): MNHEY, SVGAGI. V dropped 2 bases and J dropped 6 bases, with 16 bases sitting between them. The CDR3 nucleotides read TGTGCCAGCAGTTACGATGGTTGGGGGCATTCTGAAGCTTTCTTT. It translates to CASSYDGWGHSEAFF.

The chain employs TRBV4-2 and TRBJ1-1, with D perhaps TRBD1 (5 bases). The V end was cut by 0 bases, the J end by 1 base, with 6 bases between. Germline CDR1 LGHNA, CDR2 YNFKEQ. This CDR3 comprises 14 residues. The DNA of the CDR3 is TGTGCCAGCAGCCAAGATCAGGGGAACACTGAAGCTTTCTTT. Translating it yields CASSQDQGNTEAFF.

The gene calls are TRBV27 and TRBJ1-5; 8 nucleotides align to TRBD1. This CDR3 comprises 16 residues. Germline CDR1 is MNHEY and CDR2 is SMNVEV (reference sequence). The ends lost 4 bases at V and 5 bases at J; junction bases unmatched: 10. The CDR3 nucleotides read TGTGCCAGCAGTTGGGGGTGGCAGGGGGCGGATCAGCCCCAGCATTTT. Translating it yields CASSWGWQGADQPQHF.

CDR3 nucleotides: TGTGCCAGCAGCTTACAGGGTCTCACTGAAGCTTTCTTT. Translating it yields CASSLQGLTEAFF. The rearrangement uses TRBV7-6 and TRBJ1-1; weak D call: TRBD1 (5 bases). Germline V gene sequence: CDR1 SGHVS, CDR2 FNYEAQ. The V and J ends lost 2 bases and 4 bases respectively, with 8 bases between them. The CDR3 runs 13 residues.

V gene TRBV29-1 combines with J gene TRBJ1-6; the D gene is possibly TRBD1 (5 bases). V was clipped by 6 bases and J by 3 bases, with 9 bases between them. Germline V CDR1 and CDR2: SQVTM, ANQGSEA. The length of the CDR3 is 13 residues. The CDR3 is CSVGTDYNSPLHF. CDR3 bases: TGCAGCGTAGGGACTGACTATAATTCACCCCTCCACTTT.

This rearrangement joins TRBV5-1 to TRBJ2-7, with TRBD1 as a possible D gene (6 bases). This CDR3 spans 14 amino acids. V lost 1 base to trimming and J lost 4 bases, with 12 bases between them. CDR1 is SGHRS, CDR2 YFSETQ, per germline. The CDR3 spells CASSLFGQSYEQYF. The CDR3 DNA reads TGCGCCAGCAGCTTGTTTGGACAGTCATACGAGCAGTACTTC.

This clone has a single count. The chain joins TRBV6-1 to TRBJ1-6; D not resolved. The CDR3 totals 14 residues. Per germline, CDR1 MNHNS and CDR2 SASEGT. V lost 3 bases to trimming and J lost 3 bases, with 6 bases between them. The CDR3 is CASSDRIYNSPLHF. The CDR3 DNA follows: TGTGCCAGCAGTGACAGAATCTATAATTCACCCCTCCACTTT.